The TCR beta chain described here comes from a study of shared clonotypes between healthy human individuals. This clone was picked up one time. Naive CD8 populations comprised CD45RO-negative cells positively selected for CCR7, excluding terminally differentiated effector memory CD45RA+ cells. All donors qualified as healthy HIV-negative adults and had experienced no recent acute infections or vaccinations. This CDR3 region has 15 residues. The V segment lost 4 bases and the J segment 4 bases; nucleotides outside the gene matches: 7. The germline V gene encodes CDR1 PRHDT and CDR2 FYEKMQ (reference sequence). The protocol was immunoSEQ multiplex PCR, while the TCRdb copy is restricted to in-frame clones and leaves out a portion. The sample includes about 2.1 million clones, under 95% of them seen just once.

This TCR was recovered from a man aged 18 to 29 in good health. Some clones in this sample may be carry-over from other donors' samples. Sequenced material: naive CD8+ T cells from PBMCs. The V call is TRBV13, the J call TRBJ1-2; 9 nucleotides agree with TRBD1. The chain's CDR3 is CASSSPNRGLYGYTF. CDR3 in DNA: TGTGCCAGCAGCTCCCCTAACAGGGGGCTCTATGGCTACACCTTC.